This TCR beta chain was captured by sequencing in a study of blood T cell repertoires in COVID-19. About the research overall: Acute-phase and convalescent COVID-19 samples originated in the United States, Italy and Spain.

V was trimmed by 4 bases and J by 0 bases, leaving 10 bases between them. CDR3 size: 15 residues. In germline, CDR1 is SGHKS, CDR2 YYEKEE (reference sequence). Assay used: immunoSEQ multiplex PCR; TCRdb lists only in-frame clones, some missing. The sample comprises 130,000 or so clones, around 86% of which are singletons, and approximately 9.1% rests with the top ten. The sequencing input was peripheral blood. The receptor was derived from a woman aged 55-69 years with active or convalescent COVID-19. The V gene is TRBV5-5, the J gene TRBJ1-4; D uncertain. The CDR3 coding sequence is TGTGCCAGCAGCCCGTACACAACAACTAATGAAAAACTGTTTTTT. Translated, it gives CASSPYTTTNEKLFF.